This TCR beta chain is from a study of cytomegalovirus exposure and HLA in healthy donors. Overall study: As released early, the data held roughly 85 million unique TCRs from HLA-typed donors.

Vbeta (60) and Jbeta (13) primers were used in the PCR. In the original analysis: Later, 75 million to 100 million unique TCR beta chains were counted in an analysis, and 10 million to 12 million of them were shared. Data came from immunoSEQ multiplex PCR; TCRdb stores just in-frame clones and leaves some out. The DNA was the basis for D and trimming; V, J and clone size are from that table. The top ten hold approximately 0.9% of the sample, which has about 140,000 clones, under 85% seen once. The CDR3 loop spans 15 amino acids. Germline values: CDR1 KGHSH, CDR2 LQKENI. V was trimmed by 2 bases and J by 6 bases, leaving 11 bases between them.

Sample: PBMCs. The chain couples TRBV18 to TRBJ1-6; perhaps TRBD1 as D (6 bases). The receptor was derived from a man between 18 and 35 years old in good health and CMV-seronegative. The CDR3 loop reads CASSPMTGFNSPLHF. In nucleotides, the CDR3 is TGTGCCAGCTCACCAATGACAGGTTTTAATTCACCCCTCCACTTT. Supplemented by reference TRBV18 and TRBJ1-6, the full variable domain reads NAGVMQNPRHLVRRRGQEARLRCSPMKGHSHVYWYRQLPEEGLKFMVYLQKENIIDESGMPKERFSAEFPKEGPSILRIQQVVRGDSAAYFCASSPMTGFNSPLHFGNGTRLTVT.